These 11 T cell receptor beta chains were sequenced from one sample in a study of cytotoxic CD8 clonotypes in ibrutinib-treated CLL. This table comes from immunoSEQ multiplex PCR, and its TCRdb copy is limited to in-frame clones, with some not included. The data hold 150,000 or so clones, with roughly three quarters observed a single time. Sequencing used PBMCs, obtained after 24 months of ibrutinib treatment. The receptors come from a human donor with chronic lymphocytic leukemia.

The rearrangement joins TRBV7-7 to TRBJ1-1; D not certain. V lost 7 bases, J lost 8 bases, and 11 bases lay in between. The CDR3 contains 11 residues. Germline assignment: CDR1 SSHAT and CDR2 FNYEAQ (reference sequence). In DNA form, the CDR3 reads TGTGCCAGCACCGGGAGGGCCGAAGCTTTCTTT. This codes for CASTGRAEAFF. Drawing the rest from reference TRBV7-7 and TRBJ1-1, the complete variable domain is GAGVSQSPRYKVTKRGQDVTLRCDPISSHATLYWYQQALGQGPEFLTYFNYEAQPDKSGLPSDRFSAERPEGSISTLTIQRTEQRDSAMYRCASTGRAEAFFGQGTRLTVV.

The chain recombines TRBV19 with TRBJ1-5, with a possible D match to TRBD1 (5 bases). The V end was cut by 10 bases, the J end by 8 bases, with 18 bases between. The CDR3 runs 13 residues. Germline CDR1 reads LNHDA; CDR2 reads SQIVND (reference sequence). The CDR3 sequence is CATLEGWWKPQHF. The CDR3 DNA reads TGTGCCACACTAGAGGGGTGGTGGAAGCCCCAGCATTTT.

V gene TRBV7-2 combines with J gene TRBJ2-3; maybe TRBD1 (6 bases). Trimming took off 5 bases at V and 2 bases at J, with 14 bases between the two ends. Per germline, CDR1 SGHTA and CDR2 FQGNSA. The CDR3 runs 15 residues. The CDR3 nucleotides read TGTGCCAGCAGCACAAGGGGGTTTTCCACAGATACGCAGTATTTT. Translation: CASSTRGFSTDTQYF.

The V call is TRBV19, the J call TRBJ1-2; no definite D call. There are 12 residues in the CDR3. V gave up 7 bases and J gave up 6 bases, with 12 bases separating them. The germline V gene encodes CDR1 LNHDA and CDR2 SQIVND (reference sequence). The CDR3 nucleotides are TGTGCCAGTAAATTACCCGGACATGGCTACACCTTC. It is translated as CASKLPGHGYTF.

Turning to this clone: This specimen includes other DNA sequences encoding the same CDR3. The CDR3 spells CASSPRDSSYEQYF. The CDR3 nucleotides read TGTGCCAGCTCACCCCGGGACAGCTCCTACGAGCAGTACTTC. The V call is TRBV18, the J call TRBJ2-7, with 7 positions matching TRBD1. Germline V lookup: CDR1 KGHSH, CDR2 LQKENI. The CDR3 runs 14 residues. Germline trimming cut 3 bases from V and 0 bases from J; bases unmatched to any gene: 2.

V is TRBV28 and J is TRBJ1-3, with D perhaps TRBD1 (5 bases). V lost 4 bases and J 2 bases, leaving 9 bases between the germline ends. There are 14 residues in the CDR3. Germline V gene sequence: CDR1 MDHEN, CDR2 SYDVKM. CDR3 sequence reads: CASSSAGTGNTIYF. The CDR3 DNA reads TGTGCCAGCAGTTCCGCAGGGACTGGAAACACCATATATTTT.

V gene TRBV14 combines with J gene TRBJ2-1; the D is unclear. Germline V gives CDR1 SGHDN, CDR2 FVKESK. The CDR3 is 11 residues long. V was cut by 9 bases and J by 10 bases, with 13 bases left in between. In nucleotides, the CDR3 is TGTGCCAGTAGGCAAACGGAGGAGCAGTTCTTC. This codes for CASRQTEEQFF. Looking up the rest from reference TRBV14 and TRBJ2-1 gives the full variable domain: EAGVTQFPSHSVIEKGQTVTLRCDPISGHDNLYWYRRVMGKEIKFLLHFVKESKQDESGMPNNRFLAERTGGTYSTLKVQPAELEDSGVYFCASRQTEEQFFGPGTRLTVL.

V is TRBV29-1 and J is TRBJ1-2; possible D gene TRBD1, 5 bases. Germline V CDR1 and CDR2: SQVTM, ANQGSEA. The CDR3 runs to 18 residues. Between the trimmed V and J ends, which lost 4 bases and 3 bases, there was a span of 27 bases. The CDR3 spells CSVVDNGGEEDRYYGYTF. CDR3 nucleotide sequence: TGCAGCGTTGTGGACAACGGGGGGGAAGAAGACCGGTACTATGGCTACACCTTC.

CDR3 in DNA: TGTGCCAGCAGTCGGGGGCGGGAGACCCAGTACTTC. Its translation: CASSRGRETQYF. The chain recombines TRBV6-5 with TRBJ2-5, with D perhaps TRBD1 or TRBD2 (6 bases each). Germline CDR1 MNHEY, CDR2 SVGAGI. The CDR3 has 12 residues. Trimming pared 5 bases from V and 5 bases from J, leaving 9 bases between.

The rearrangement joins TRBV4-2 to TRBJ2-5, with TRBD1 matching over 10 bases. Losses at the gene ends were 4 bases for V and 4 bases for J; bases not matched to a gene: 12. Germline CDR1 and CDR2: LGHNA and YNFKEQ. The length of the CDR3 is 17 residues. The CDR3: CASSRQPTGGEGETQYF. Here the CDR3 DNA reads TGTGCCAGCAGCCGGCAACCGACAGGGGGCGAGGGAGAGACCCAGTACTTC.

This chain uses TRBV14 with TRBJ2-7, with 13 bases aligning to TRBD2. The V and J ends lost 4 bases and 9 bases, in that order; junction bases with no gene match: 6. This CDR3 has 14 residues. Germline V gives CDR1 SGHDN, CDR2 FVKESK. The CDR3, as DNA: TGTGCCAGCAGCCCGACTAGCGGGAGGCTGGGGCAGTACTTC. Its translation is CASSPTSGRLGQYF.